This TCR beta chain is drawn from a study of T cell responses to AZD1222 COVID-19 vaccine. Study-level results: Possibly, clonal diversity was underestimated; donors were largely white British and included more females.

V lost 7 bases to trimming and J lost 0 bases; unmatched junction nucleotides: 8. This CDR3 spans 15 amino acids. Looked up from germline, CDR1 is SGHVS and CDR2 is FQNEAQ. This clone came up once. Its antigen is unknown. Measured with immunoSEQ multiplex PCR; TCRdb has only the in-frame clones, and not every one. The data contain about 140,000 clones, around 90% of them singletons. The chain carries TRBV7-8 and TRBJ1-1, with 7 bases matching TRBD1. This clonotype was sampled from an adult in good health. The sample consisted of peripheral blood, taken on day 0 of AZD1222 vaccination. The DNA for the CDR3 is TGTGCCAGCACCAGGGGGAGGGGATTGAACACTGAAGCTTTCTTT. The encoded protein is CASTRGRGLNTEAFF.